The 32 T cell receptor beta chains below were found in one sample sequenced in a study of T cells in Graves' hyperthyroidism and ophthalmopathy. Amplification of TCR beta CDR3 regions was performed using RNA transcripts as template. The HTBI primer set served for first-round RT-PCR of the TCR CDR3. TCRdb processed the multiplex PCR reads anew with MiXCR; each CDR3 protein has one entry. There are more than 500,000 distinct CDR3 sequences in the sample; about 43% occur only once, and 19% lies in the top ten. The sample was peripheral blood or thyroid tissue (not recorded which). The receptors were sampled from an adult woman with Graves' disease, either hyperthyroidism or ophthalmopathy (not recorded which).

V and J are TRBV7-6 and TRBJ1-1; D is undetermined. V lost 5 bases and J lost 0, with 13 bases in between. The CDR3 has 15 residues. The germline CDR1 and CDR2 sequences are SGHVS and FNYEAQ. CDR3 nucleotide sequence: TGTGCCAGCAGCCCTAGTAGGCATCTGAACACTGAAGCTTTCTTT. Encoded protein: CASSPSRHLNTEAFF.

The rearrangement links TRBV28 to TRBJ1-2, with D possibly being TRBD1 (5 bases). This CDR3 has 15 amino acids. V dropped 1 base and J dropped 4 bases, with 13 bases sitting between them. CDR1 is MDHEN, CDR2 SYDVKM, per germline. Written as DNA, the CDR3 is TGTGCCAGCAGTTTATTAGGCGCAGGGACCTATGGCTACACCTTC. Translating it yields CASSLLGAGTYGYTF.

This clonotype was picked up many times. The rearrangement uses TRBV7-9 and TRBJ1-2, with 10 bases that match TRBD1. With 4 bases clipped from V and 7 bases from J, the junction kept 6 bases outside the gene matches. The CDR3 is made up of 14 amino acids. Germline V gene data show CDR1 as SEHNR and CDR2 as FQNEAQ (reference sequence). CDR3 sequence: CASSWTGTGVGYTF. In nucleotides, the CDR3 is TGTGCCAGCAGCTGGACCGGGACAGGGGTTGGCTACACCTTC.

This clonotype was detected ten times or more. J is TRBJ1-1 and V is TRBV6-1; D possibly corresponds to TRBD1 (6 bases). CDR3 size: 13 residues. Germline V CDR1 and CDR2: MNHNS, SASEGT. Trimming removed 10 bases at V and 1 base at J, with 13 bases between. The chain's CDR3 is CATQGHWNTEAFF. Here the CDR3 DNA reads TGTGCCACCCAGGGACACTGGAACACTGAAGCTTTCTTT.

The chain has TRBV10-3 and TRBJ2-5, with TRBD2 matching 9 bases. Trimming took 7 bases from V and 4 from J; bases not matched to a gene: 16. The CDR3 is 17 amino acids. CDR1 is ENHRY and CDR2 is SYGVKD in the germline V gene. The CDR3 bases are TGTGCCATCAAAGAGGAGGCTAGCGGGAAAGGTGTAGAGACCCAGTACTTC. Translation gives CAIKEEASGKGVETQYF.

In its sample, this clonotype was seen many times. The chain links TRBV3-1 to TRBJ1-1, with 7 bases matching TRBD1. CDR1 is LGHDT, CDR2 YNNKEL, per germline (reference sequence). CDR3 length equals 17 residues. V lost 1 base and J lost 0; bases outside the gene matches: 8. CDR3 sequence reads: CASSQGNRGWMNTEAFF. The CDR3, as DNA: TGTGCCAGCAGCCAAGGAAACAGGGGTTGGATGAACACTGAAGCTTTCTTT.

This clonotype was observed at least ten times. The rearrangement joins TRBV18 to TRBJ1-6, with TRBD1 as a possible D gene (6 bases). V lost 6 bases to trimming and J lost 9 bases, with 15 bases between them. Germline assignment: CDR1 KGHSH and CDR2 LQKENI. The CDR3 contains 14 residues. The CDR3 spells CASSDRLEGSPLHF. Here the CDR3 DNA reads TGTGCCAGCTCCGACAGGCTTGAAGGTTCACCCCTCCACTTT.

V gene TRBV25-1 combines with J gene TRBJ1-1; perhaps TRBD1 as D (6 bases). This CDR3 contains 14 residues. V lost 6 bases and J lost 4, with 15 bases in between. Germline CDR1 is MGHDK and CDR2 is SYGVNS. The CDR3 spells CASSSGQLGTEAFF. DNA of the CDR3: TGTGCCAGCAGCTCGGGACAATTGGGCACTGAAGCTTTCTTT.

This chain joins TRBV6-1 and TRBJ1-1; a weak D match, TRBD1 (6 bases). CDR3 size: 15 residues. V was cut by 7 bases and J by 2 bases, with 17 bases left in between. CDR1 and CDR2 from the germline V gene are MNHNS and SASEGT. The CDR3 here is CASKWEGGLNTEAFF. CDR3 bases: TGTGCCAGCAAATGGGAGGGGGGCCTTAACACTGAAGCTTTCTTT.

This clonotype was seen at least ten times. The V gene is TRBV10-3, the J gene TRBJ1-5; tentative D call: TRBD1 (6 bases). The germline gives CDR1 ENHRY, CDR2 SYGVKD. The V end was cut by 10 bases, the J end by 4 bases, with 29 bases between. This CDR3 region has 18 residues. In DNA form, the CDR3 reads TGTGCCACCAGAGAATGGGACAACCCGTCGGATGGAAATCAGCCCCAGCATTTT. It encodes CATREWDNPSDGNQPQHF.

The chain is built from TRBV7-3 and TRBJ1-4; 8 positions agree with TRBD1. CDR3 length: 13 residues. Trimming cost V 5 bases and J 12 bases; bases outside gene matches: 8. CDR1 is SGHTA, CDR2 FQGTGA, per germline. The CDR3 nucleotides are TGTGCCAGCAGCCGAGGACAGGGCCTGGAACTGTTTTTT. Protein product: CASSRGQGLELFF.

Ten or more counts support this clonotype. The chain carries TRBV7-3 and TRBJ2-2, with TRBD2 matching 9 bases. The CDR3 is made up of 15 amino acids. Trimming cost V 1 base and J 5 bases; bases outside gene matches: 2. CDR1 SGHTA and CDR2 FQGTGA come from the germline V gene. The chain's CDR3 is CASSLNSGRTGELFF. CDR3 DNA: TGTGCCAGCAGCTTAAATAGCGGGAGAACCGGGGAGCTGTTTTTT.

This clonotype was seen repeatedly, ten times or more. An end of the junction differs from the germline gene, which may be a read error. The chain employs TRBV29-1 and TRBJ2-2; 10 positions agree with TRBD2. CDR1 is SQVTM, CDR2 ANQGSEA, per germline. The CDR3 is 14 residues long. CDR3 bases: TGCAGCGCTGAAGGACTAGCGGAAACCGGGGAGCTGTTTTTT. Protein sequence: CSAEGLAETGELFF.

This clonotype was found many times. This sequence joins TRBV20-1 and TRBJ1-5; 9 bases line up with TRBD1. J gave up 11 bases and V 6 bases, and 14 bases lay outside the gene matches. Germline assignment: CDR1 DFQATT and CDR2 SNEGSKA (reference sequence). The length of the CDR3 is 14 residues. CDR3 nucleotide sequence: TGCAGTGCCCTATACGGGACAGGGATTTGGACCCAGCATTTT. Translation gives CSALYGTGIWTQHF.

This clonotype showed up just once. This chain joins TRBV20-1 and TRBJ2-5; 8 positions agree with TRBD1. The CDR3 contains 14 residues. Germline V gene lookup returns CDR1 DFQATT and CDR2 SNEGSKA (reference sequence). The V gene end was trimmed by 0 bases and the J gene end by 9 bases; junction bases not matched to a gene: 9. The CDR3 loop is CSARDPGGSQPQYF. The CDR3 DNA reads as TGCAGTGCTAGAGATCCAGGGGGCAGTCAGCCCCAGTACTTC.

This chain connects TRBV10-3 to TRBJ1-1; D call uncertain. Germline loops: CDR1 ENHRY, CDR2 SYGVKD. Trimming removed 7 bases from V and 1 base from J, with 13 bases in between. CDR3 size: 14 residues. The CDR3 protein is CAITQTTQNTEAFF. CDR3 nucleotides: TGTGCCATCACACAGACAACTCAGAACACTGAAGCTTTCTTT.

The chain couples TRBV6-5 to TRBJ1-2, with D unresolved. The V gene's germline CDR1 is MNHEY and CDR2 SVGAGI. The CDR3 covers 16 residues. The V end lost 4 bases, the J end lost 0 bases, and 15 bases lay between the germline ends. CDR3 DNA: TGTGCCAGCAGTTTATCTCCACACGAATCTAACTATGGCTACACCTTC. This gives the protein CASSLSPHESNYGYTF.

This clonotype came up a few times. The CDR3 here is CASSPDSRSSEQYF. The CDR3 DNA reads TGTGCCAGCAGTCCTGACAGTCGATCCAGTGAGCAGTACTTC. V and J are TRBV7-9 and TRBJ2-7; tentatively, D is TRBD1 (5 bases). The ends were cut back, 6 bases at V and 7 bases at J, with 19 bases in the middle. Germline values: CDR1 SEHNR, CDR2 FQNEAQ (reference sequence). This CDR3 comprises 14 residues.

As concerns this clonotype: The junction and the germline gene differ at one end; a read error may be behind it. The V call is TRBV4-1, the J call TRBJ2-2, with 7 bases matching TRBD1. Looked up from germline, CDR1 is MGHRA and CDR2 is YSYEKL. The CDR3 has 15 residues. The CDR3 nucleotides are TGTGCCAGCAGTTACGGGACAGTGAGAGCCGGGGAGCTGTTTTTT. This codes for CASSYGTVRAGELFF.

The chain joins TRBV7-9 to TRBJ1-1; D is undetermined. Germline lookup yields CDR1 SEHNR and CDR2 FQNEAQ (reference sequence). This CDR3 is 14 amino acids long. V dropped 6 bases and J dropped 4 bases, with 15 bases sitting between them. The CDR3 DNA reads as TGTGCCAGCAGTCCTGACACGTACCCCACTGAAGCTTTCTTT. Protein product: CASSPDTYPTEAFF.

This clonotype was recorded only once. V usage is TRBV9 and J usage is TRBJ2-7, with D possibly called TRBD1 or TRBD2 (6 bases each). Per the germline V gene, CDR1 is SGDLS and CDR2 is YYNGEE. The CDR3 sequence is 16 residues long. V lost 4 bases and J lost 3, with 20 bases in between. CDR3 DNA: TGTGCCAGCAGCCAAGGGGGGTTAAGACGGGGCTACGAGCAGTACTTC. It codes for CASSQGGLRRGYEQYF.

The chain has TRBV10-3 and TRBJ1-1, with D hard to call. V lost 3 bases and J lost 9, with 11 bases in between. This CDR3 contains 12 residues. The germline V gene encodes CDR1 ENHRY and CDR2 SYGVKD. The CDR3 DNA follows: TGTGCCATCAGTGATTTGGGTTACCAAGCTTTCTTT. Translation gives CAISDLGYQAFF.

This clonotype occurred many times. V is TRBV20-1 and J is TRBJ1-2; D gene unclear. V was trimmed by 1 base and J by 8 bases, leaving 14 bases between them. The length of the CDR3 is 13 residues. Germline V gene lookup returns CDR1 DFQATT and CDR2 SNEGSKA (reference sequence). For the CDR3, the DNA is TGCAGTGCTAGAGTGGGGTGGGGTCTCGGCTACACCTTC. Amino acid sequence: CSARVGWGLGYTF.

J is TRBJ1-5 and V is TRBV28; 8 bases are shared with TRBD1. Germline lookup yields CDR1 MDHEN and CDR2 SYDVKM. This CDR3 region has 16 residues. V was pared by 4 bases and J by 3 bases, with 8 bases of the junction left unmatched. The CDR3 sequence is CASSSRTGFFNQPQHF. CDR3 nucleotides: TGTGCCAGCAGTTCACGGACAGGGTTTTTCAATCAGCCCCAGCATTTT.

The rearrangement links TRBV7-2 to TRBJ2-7; no firm D call. Per germline, CDR1 SGHTA and CDR2 FQGNSA. The CDR3 contains 12 residues. Trimming removed 6 bases at V and 4 bases at J, with 10 bases between. The CDR3 nucleotides are TGTGCCAGCAGGGGTGTTACATACGAGCAGTACTTC. Protein: CASRGVTYEQYF.

J is TRBJ1-5 and V is TRBV20-1, with 8 bases that match TRBD1. In germline, CDR1 is DFQATT, CDR2 SNEGSKA (reference sequence). The CDR3 is 16 amino acids. The junction had 16 bases not matched to a gene; V was cut back by 6 bases and J by 6 bases. CDR3 region: CSAKEPNRGVFQPQHF. The CDR3 nucleotides read TGCAGTGCAAAGGAACCCAACAGGGGGGTGTTTCAGCCCCAGCATTTT.

This clonotype was counted many times. The genes are TRBV29-1 and TRBJ1-1; possibly TRBD1 for D (5 bases). Germline V gene sequence: CDR1 SQVTM, CDR2 ANQGSEA. With 5 bases removed from V and 2 bases from J, the gap between germline ends came to 12 bases. This CDR3 spans 13 amino acids. The CDR3 spells CSVQLGGNTEAFF. Here the CDR3 DNA reads TGCAGCGTTCAGCTCGGGGGTAACACTGAAGCTTTCTTT.

The CDR3 DNA reads TGTGCCAGCAGCTCCCGGGGATCGGCGGAGACCCAGTACTTC. Residues: CASSSRGSAETQYF. V gene TRBV7-7 combines with J gene TRBJ2-5; maybe TRBD2 (5 bases). Trimming removed 4 bases from V and 5 bases from J, with 14 bases in between. This CDR3 comprises 14 residues. Germline loops: CDR1 SSHAT, CDR2 FNYEAQ (reference sequence). Full variable domain (rest looked up from reference TRBV7-7 and TRBJ2-5): GAGVSQSPRYKVTKRGQDVTLRCDPISSHATLYWYQQALGQGPEFLTYFNYEAQPDKSGLPSDRFSAERPEGSISTLTIQRTEQRDSAMYRCASSSRGSAETQYFGPGTRLLVL.

This rearrangement joins TRBV10-3 to TRBJ2-7; D gene unclear. CDR3 length equals 12 residues. Germline loops: CDR1 ENHRY, CDR2 SYGVKD. Deletions cut 0 bases from V and 6 bases from J, with 6 bases between. CDR3 sequence: CAISESNPEQYF. The CDR3 DNA sequence: TGTGCCATCAGTGAGTCGAACCCCGAGCAGTACTTC.

This clonotype was recorded many times. The chain joins TRBV20-1 to TRBJ1-6, with TRBD1 matching 8 bases. V shed 6 bases, J shed 0 bases, and the junction held 4 bases outside the gene matches. Germline CDR1 reads DFQATT; CDR2 reads SNEGSKA (reference sequence). This CDR3 has 15 residues. DNA of the CDR3: TGCAGTGCCCTCGACAGGGGCTCCTATAATTCACCCCTCCACTTT. It is translated as CSALDRGSYNSPLHF.

The chain combines TRBV11-2 with TRBJ1-3; no definite D call. The V and J ends lost 6 bases and 4 bases respectively, with 7 bases between them. The CDR3 totals 12 residues. Per the germline V gene, CDR1 is SGHAT and CDR2 is FQNNGV. The CDR3 is CASRTAGNTIYF. The CDR3 nucleotides read TGTGCCAGCAGGACTGCCGGAAACACCATATATTTT. Using reference TRBV11-2 and TRBJ1-3 for the parts outside the CDR3, the full variable domain is EAGVAQSPRYKIIEKRQSVAFWCNPISGHATLYWYQQILGQGPKLLIQFQNNGVVDDSQLPKDRFSAERLKGVDSTLKIQPAKLEDSAVYLCASRTAGNTIYFGEGSWLTVV.

For the CDR3, the DNA is TGTGCCAGCAGCAAACTAGGGCCCTCCGATGAAAAACTGTTTTTT. Translating gives CASSKLGPSDEKLFF. The V and J genes are TRBV11-1 and TRBJ1-4; D is unresolved. The germline gives CDR1 SGHAT, CDR2 FQDESV (reference sequence). This CDR3 has 15 amino acids. Trimming shortened V by 5 bases and J by 6 bases, and 16 bases separated the two germline ends.